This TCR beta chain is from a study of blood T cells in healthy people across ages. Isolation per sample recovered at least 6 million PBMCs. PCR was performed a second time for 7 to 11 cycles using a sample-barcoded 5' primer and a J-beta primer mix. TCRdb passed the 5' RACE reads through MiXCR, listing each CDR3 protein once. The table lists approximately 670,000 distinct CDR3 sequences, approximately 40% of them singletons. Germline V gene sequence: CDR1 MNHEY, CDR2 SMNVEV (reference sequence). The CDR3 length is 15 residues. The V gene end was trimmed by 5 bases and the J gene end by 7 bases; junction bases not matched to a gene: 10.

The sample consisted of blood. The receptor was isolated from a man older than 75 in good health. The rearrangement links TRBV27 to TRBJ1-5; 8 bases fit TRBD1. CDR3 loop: CASSSRQGKGQPQHF. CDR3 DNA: TGTGCCAGCAGTAGCAGACAGGGGAAGGGACAGCCCCAGCATTTT.